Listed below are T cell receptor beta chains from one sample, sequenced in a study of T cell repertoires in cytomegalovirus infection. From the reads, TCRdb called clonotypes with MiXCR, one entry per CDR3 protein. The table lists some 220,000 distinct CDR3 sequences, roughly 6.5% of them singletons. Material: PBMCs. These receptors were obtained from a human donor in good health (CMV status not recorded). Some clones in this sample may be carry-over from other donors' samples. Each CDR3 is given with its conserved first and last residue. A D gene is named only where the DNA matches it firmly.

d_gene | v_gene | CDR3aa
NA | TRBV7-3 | CASSSNRGSSYEQYF
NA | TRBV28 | CASSLWDSSNEKLFF
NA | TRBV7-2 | CASSAGFTDTQYF
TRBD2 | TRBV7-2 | CASSLASGATDTQYF
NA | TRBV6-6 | CASSSDQIGGTEAFF
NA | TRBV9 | CASSPSIDPGGEKLFF
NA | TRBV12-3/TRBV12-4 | CASSYQSVNVLTF
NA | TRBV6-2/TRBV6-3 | CASTPQVRSEAFF
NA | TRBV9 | CASSADSGAEDTQYF
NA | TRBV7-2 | CASSLGSGPYNEQFF
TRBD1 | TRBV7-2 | CASSSTTGTGGETQYF
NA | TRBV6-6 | CASKTDTDTQYF
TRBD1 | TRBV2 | CASSGGRGLGQPQHF
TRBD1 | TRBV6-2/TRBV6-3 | CAISTGGSGTDTQYF
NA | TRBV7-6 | CASSLMGGNYEQYF
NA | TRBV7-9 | CATVTRQYF
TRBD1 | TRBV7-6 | CASSLVAGGVYGYTF
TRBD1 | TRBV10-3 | CAISRQGTEAFF
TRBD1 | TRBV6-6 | CASSRTGTGFNQPQHF
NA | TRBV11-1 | CASSLAQPYNEQFF
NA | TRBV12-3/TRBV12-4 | CASSPAVQGYNYGYTF
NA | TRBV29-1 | CSVDWEAHEQYF
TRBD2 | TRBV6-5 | CASSSLTSGGTDTQYF
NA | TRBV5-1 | CASSLQGPNTDTQYF
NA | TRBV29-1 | CSVARGGNIQYF
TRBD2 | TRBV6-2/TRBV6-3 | CASTKGAGGVNEQFF
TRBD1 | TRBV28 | CASSQTGTGRQETQYF
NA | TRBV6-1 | CASSPRKGIPNQPQHF
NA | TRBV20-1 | CSARDPRGQFSLGTDTQYF
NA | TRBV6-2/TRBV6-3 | CASSYSVGEEQYF